These 5 T cell receptor beta chains originate from one sample sequenced in a study of beta chain features in type 1 diabetes. The whole isolated RNA underwent reverse transcription, so sequencing captured expressed TCRB transcripts. The repertoire was sequenced with immunoSEQ multiplex PCR; TCRdb's copy has only in-frame clones and lacks some. The sample lists around 710,000 clones; around 12% were seen once. Study-wide results and caveats: Moderately but significantly shorter TCRB CDR3s were found in Type 1 diabetes patients in all four CD4+ subsets.

Their target antigens are unknown. Sequencing was carried out using naive CD4+ T cells from blood. The source is a man younger than 45 with type 1 diabetes.

The rearrangement uses TRBV5-1 and TRBJ2-3; D unclear. The CDR3 sequence is 15 residues long. Germline CDR1 and CDR2: SGHRS and YFSETQ. V was shortened by 0 bases and J by 0 bases, with 8 bases between the two germline ends. CDR3: CASSLDVGSTDTQYF. The CDR3 nucleotides are TGCGCCAGCAGCTTGGATGTGGGGAGCACAGATACGCAGTATTTT.

In its sample, this clone was seen a few times. V is TRBV7-2 and J is TRBJ1-1; D is uncertain. There are 12 residues in the CDR3. Germline V CDR1 and CDR2: SGHTA, FQGNSA. With 5 bases removed from V and 4 bases from J, the gap between germline ends came to 8 bases. Here the CDR3 DNA reads TGTGCCAGCAGCCCATTGAGCACTGAAGCTTTCTTT. As protein: CASSPLSTEAFF. The full variable domain, its missing parts supplied by reference TRBV7-2 and TRBJ1-1, is GAGVSQSPSNKVTEKGKDVELRCDPISGHTALYWYRQSLGQGLEFLIYFQGNSAPDKSGLPSDRFSAERTGGSVSTLTIQRTQQEDSAVYLCASSPLSTEAFFGQGTRLTVV.

This clone was picked up a small number of times. The junction departs from germline at one end; a sequencing error may be responsible. CDR3 sequence: CASPVSHEQYF. The CDR3 DNA sequence: TGTGCCAGCCCCGTCTCCCACGAGCAGTACTTC. The chain employs TRBV5-6 and TRBJ2-7; D uncertain. Germline V lookup: CDR1 SGHDT, CDR2 YYEEEE. This CDR3 region has 11 residues.

This chain uses TRBV7-3 with TRBJ1-1; maybe TRBD1 (5 bases). Trimming took off 2 bases at V and 4 bases at J, with 11 bases between the two ends. Germline V lookup: CDR1 SGHTA, CDR2 FQGTGA. The CDR3 covers 14 residues. The CDR3 bases are TGTGCCAGCAGCTTACGAGGGGAAAGCACTGAAGCTTTCTTT. Its translation is CASSLRGESTEAFF.

The chain joins TRBV6-5 to TRBJ1-5; 9 bases line up with TRBD1. From germline, CDR1 is MNHEY and CDR2 SVGAGI. The CDR3 is made up of 16 amino acids. V gave up 2 bases and J gave up 2 bases; unmatched junction bases: 4. The CDR3 nucleotides are TGTGCCAGCAGTTACGAATGGACAGGGGGCAATCAGCCCCAGCATTTT. Its protein product is CASSYEWTGGNQPQHF.